The 27 T cell receptor beta chains reported below all come from one sample, sequenced in a study of shared T cell receptors in the human thymus. Sequencing used immunoSEQ multiplex PCR; TCRdb keeps in-frame clones, though not all of them. In the table there are some 700,000 clones, approximately 83% of which are singletons. The same sample was also studied in work on human thymus T cells.

The sequenced sample was thymocytes. The receptors were gathered from a girl under three years old with a congenital heart defect.

The chain carries TRBV28 and TRBJ2-3, with TRBD2 identical over 8 bases. CDR1 is MDHEN, CDR2 SYDVKM, per germline. J lost 5 bases, V lost 4 bases, and 5 bases had no gene match. This CDR3 is built from 14 residues. The CDR3 DNA follows: TGTGCCAGCAGTTACGGGGGGGCCGGAGATACGCAGTATTTT. Its translation: CASSYGGAGDTQYF.

This chain connects TRBV12-5 to TRBJ1-1; 7 bases map to TRBD1. The junction had 19 bases not matched to a gene; V was cut back by 0 bases and J by 0 bases. Germline CDR1 reads LGHNT; CDR2 reads FRNRAP. This CDR3 has 21 residues. DNA of the CDR3: TGTGCTAGTGGTTTGGTACCGAGGCCACGACAGGGAAGAGAAGTGAACACTGAAGCTTTCTTT. Protein product: CASGLVPRPRQGREVNTEAFF.

This clone was recorded once. This sequence joins TRBV14 and TRBJ1-1; 9 bases line up with TRBD1. The germline V gene has CDR1 SGHDN and CDR2 FVKESK. With V trimmed by 0 bases and J by 2 bases, 10 bases remained unmatched. The CDR3 runs to 18 residues. CDR3 amino acids: CASSQDPRTGEGNTEAFF. The CDR3 DNA follows: TGTGCCAGCAGCCAAGATCCCAGGACAGGGGAAGGCAACACTGAAGCTTTCTTT. Full variable domain (missing parts from reference TRBV14 and TRBJ1-1): EAGVTQFPSHSVIEKGQTVTLRCDPISGHDNLYWYRRVMGKEIKFLLHFVKESKQDESGMPNNRFLAERTGGTYSTLKVQPAELEDSGVYFCASSQDPRTGEGNTEAFFGQGTRLTVV.

This chain connects TRBV27 to TRBJ2-7, with unresolved D. Germline CDR1 reads MNHEY; CDR2 reads SMNVEV (reference sequence). Trimming pared 8 bases from V and 5 bases from J, leaving 10 bases between. This CDR3 contains 11 residues. The CDR3 nucleotides are TGTGCCAGCTTTACCGGAGACGAGCAGTACTTC. Amino acids: CASFTGDEQYF.

This chain connects TRBV4-1 to TRBJ2-5; 9 nucleotides match TRBD1. The trim removed 4 bases at V and 4 bases at J, leaving 10 bases unmatched. The CDR3 totals 16 residues. The germline V gene has CDR1 MGHRA and CDR2 YSYEKL. CDR3 nucleotide sequence: TGCGCCAGCAGCCGTTTACAGGGGGCCCTTCGAGAGACCCAGTACTTC. Its protein product is CASSRLQGALRETQYF.

Only one count was recorded for this clone. The chain carries TRBV9 and TRBJ2-3, with TRBD1 matching 10 bases. This CDR3 contains 17 residues. V trimming: 0 bases; J trimming: 3 bases; junction bases outside the gene matches: 7. Per germline, CDR1 SGDLS and CDR2 YYNGEE. The CDR3 nucleotides are TGTGCCAGCAGCGTAGAGGGGACAGGGGTGAGAACAGATACGCAGTATTTT. This gives the protein CASSVEGTGVRTDTQYF.

The gene calls are TRBV28 and TRBJ1-5, with no clear D. The CDR3 consists of 15 residues. The V end lost 5 bases, the J end lost 2 bases, and 13 bases lay between the germline ends. Germline V gene data show CDR1 as MDHEN and CDR2 as SYDVKM. The CDR3 region is CASSEDPEGNQPQHF. The DNA for the CDR3 is TGTGCCAGCAGTGAAGACCCGGAGGGCAATCAGCCCCAGCATTTT. Using reference TRBV28 and TRBJ1-5 for the parts outside the CDR3, the full variable domain is DVKVTQSSRYLVKRTGEKVFLECVQDMDHENMFWYRQDPGLGLRLIYFSYDVKMKEKGDIPEGYSVSREKKERFSLILESASTNQTSMYLCASSEDPEGNQPQHFGDGTRLSIL.

This chain connects TRBV27 to TRBJ1-1; the match to TRBD1 covers 9 bases. V lost 6 bases, J lost 5 bases, and 7 bases stayed unmatched. Germline V gives CDR1 MNHEY, CDR2 SMNVEV (reference sequence). This CDR3 is 14 amino acids long. The CDR3 spells CASSLQGARTEAFF. CDR3 coding DNA: TGTGCCAGCAGCCTACAGGGGGCGCGGACTGAAGCTTTCTTT.

The count of this clone is one. The V gene is TRBV28, the J gene TRBJ1-1, with 8 bases fitting TRBD1. This CDR3 is 15 amino acids long. Per the germline V gene, CDR1 is MDHEN and CDR2 is SYDVKM. The V segment lost 6 bases and the J segment 4 bases; nucleotides outside the gene matches: 10. CDR3 in DNA: TGTGCCAGCAGAACCTCAGGGGGCTGGGGCACTGAAGCTTTCTTT. This encodes CASRTSGGWGTEAFF.

This clone appeared a few times. CDR3 loop: CATRQGPSYEQYF. The CDR3 DNA is TGTGCCACCAGACAGGGTCCCTCCTACGAGCAGTACTTC. The V gene is TRBV27, the J gene TRBJ2-7; 7 nucleotides match TRBD1. The CDR3 spans 13 residues. V lost 10 bases to trimming and J lost 0 bases; unmatched junction nucleotides: 6. Per the germline V gene, CDR1 is MNHEY and CDR2 is SMNVEV (reference sequence).

The V gene is TRBV6-1, the J gene TRBJ2-1; no reliable D call. This CDR3 contains 12 residues. Trimming removed 2 bases at V and 6 bases at J, with 5 bases between. Germline-derived CDR1 and CDR2 are MNHNS and SASEGT. CDR3 protein: CASSEFLNEQFF. CDR3 DNA sequence: TGTGCCAGCAGTGAATTCCTCAATGAGCAGTTCTTC.

This clone was seen a few times. This same CDR3 is encoded by further DNA sequences in the sample. V is TRBV7-3 and J is TRBJ2-1, with 8 bases that match TRBD2. The CDR3 runs 15 residues. CDR1 and CDR2 (germline): SGHTA, FQGTGA. V gave up 2 bases and J gave up 2 bases; unmatched junction bases: 2. Written as DNA, the CDR3 is TGTGCCAGCAGCTTAGGCGGGGGGCCCTACAATGAGCAGTTCTTC. Its translation is CASSLGGGPYNEQFF.

The rearrangement links TRBV7-3 to TRBJ1-2; no firm D call. The germline V and J ends were trimmed by 4 bases and 4 bases, with 16 bases remaining between them. Germline V gene sequence: CDR1 SGHTA, CDR2 FQGTGA. This CDR3 region has 15 residues. The CDR3 region is CASSSFPWAIYGYTF. As DNA, the CDR3 is TGTGCCAGCAGCTCTTTTCCTTGGGCAATCTATGGCTACACCTTC.

The J gene is TRBJ1-1, the V gene TRBV10-3; 10 nucleotides agree with TRBD1. The germline V gene has CDR1 ENHRY and CDR2 SYGVKD. J lost 4 bases, V lost 6 bases, and 5 bases had no gene match. The CDR3 contains 14 residues. This chain's CDR3 is CAISEDRGCTEAFF. For the CDR3, the DNA is TGTGCCATCAGCGAGGACAGGGGGTGCACTGAAGCTTTCTTT.

The genes are TRBV5-1 and TRBJ1-2, with a weak D call TRBD1 (5 bases). V was cut by 4 bases and J by 8 bases, with 18 bases left in between. The CDR3 sequence is 14 residues long. CDR1 is SGHRS and CDR2 is YFSETQ in the germline V gene. For the CDR3, the DNA is TGCGCCAGCAGCCTCACCGGTGGGGGGTACGGCTACACCTTC. Its translation is CASSLTGGGYGYTF.

V gene TRBV4-1 combines with J gene TRBJ1-1; 7 bases agree with TRBD1. Losses at the gene ends were 8 bases for V and 9 bases for J; bases not matched to a gene: 30. The CDR3 sequence is 19 residues long. Germline lookup yields CDR1 MGHRA and CDR2 YSYEKL. CDR3 region: CASCTVDPSYRTGRPQAFF. In DNA, the CDR3 is TGCGCCAGCTGCACAGTTGACCCATCCTATCGGACAGGACGTCCCCAAGCTTTCTTT.

Comment on this clone: The junction shows a germline mismatch at one end, possibly a read error. V gene TRBV7-3 combines with J gene TRBJ1-1, with no clear D. Germline-derived CDR1 and CDR2 are SGHTA and FQGTGA. This CDR3 has 13 amino acids. In DNA form, the CDR3 reads TGTGCCAGCAGCCTAACAGCCCTCACTGAAGCTTTCTTT. It is translated as CASSLTALTEAFF. Together with reference TRBV7-3 and TRBJ1-1, the CDR3 gives the full variable domain: GAGVSQTPSNKVTEKGKYVELRCDPISGHTALYWYRQSLGQGPEFLIYFQGTGAADDSGLPNDRFFAVRPEGSVSTLKIQRTERGDSAVYLCASSLTALTEAFFGQGTRLTVV.

J is TRBJ2-7 and V is TRBV5-1, with D perhaps matching TRBD1 (5 bases). The V and J ends lost 4 bases and 9 bases respectively, with 14 bases between them. Germline CDR1 is SGHRS and CDR2 is YFSETQ. CDR3 size: 12 residues. The CDR3 here is CASSTKGDGQYF. CDR3 sequence (DNA): TGCGCCAGCAGCACCAAAGGGGATGGGCAGTACTTC. The whole variable domain, filled in from reference TRBV5-1 and TRBJ2-7, reads KAGVTQTPRYLIKTRGQQVTLSCSPISGHRSVSWYQQTPGQGLQFLFEYFSETQRNKGNFPGRFSGRQFSNSRSEMNVSTLELGDSALYLCASSTKGDGQYFGPGTRLTVT.

The V call is TRBV7-9, the J call TRBJ2-1; 7 positions agree with TRBD1. V was clipped by 6 bases and J by 3 bases; unmatched bases: 11. The germline V gene encodes CDR1 SEHNR and CDR2 FQNEAQ (reference sequence). The CDR3 spans 16 residues. CDR3 region: CASRNDREPFYNEQFF. The CDR3 DNA follows: TGTGCCAGCAGGAACGACAGGGAACCCTTCTACAATGAGCAGTTCTTC. The whole variable domain, filled in from reference TRBV7-9 and TRBJ2-1, reads DTGVSQNPRHKITKRGQNVTFRCDPISEHNRLYWYRQTLGQGPEFLTYFQNEAQLEKSRLLSDRFSAERPKGSFSTLEIQRTEQGDSAMYLCASRNDREPFYNEQFFGPGTRLTVL.

This chain links TRBV19 with TRBJ2-2; D unclear. Germline CDR1 LNHDA, CDR2 SQIVND (reference sequence). The CDR3 sequence is 11 residues long. The V gene lost 2 bases and the J gene lost 8 bases, with 3 bases spanning the gap. In nucleotides, the CDR3 is TGTGCCAGTAGTATATCTGGGGAGCTGTTTTTT. Protein: CASSISGELFF.

CDR3 DNA sequence: TGCGCCAGCAGCCAAGAAGTAGGGGGAATGAACACTGAAGCTTTCTTT. Its translation is CASSQEVGGMNTEAFF. The V gene is TRBV4-3, the J gene TRBJ1-1; tentatively, D is TRBD1 (6 bases). This CDR3 is 16 amino acids long. Germline CDR1 reads LGHNA; CDR2 reads YSLEER. Trimming cost V 0 bases and J 0 bases, with 11 bases left between them.

The chain couples TRBV4-1 to TRBJ2-7; TRBD2 aligns across 15 bases. Germline loops: CDR1 MGHRA, CDR2 YSYEKL. The CDR3 is made up of 20 amino acids. The V and J ends lost 0 bases and 6 bases, in that order; junction bases with no gene match: 15. Written as DNA, the CDR3 is TGCGCCAGCAGCCAAGATCCCCGGACTAGCGGGGGGGAACGTATCAGCGAGCAGTACTTC. Translating gives CASSQDPRTSGGERISEQYF.

The gene calls are TRBV9 and TRBJ2-3; 7 bases fit TRBD2. Germline values: CDR1 SGDLS, CDR2 YYNGEE. Unmatched junction bases numbered 18, after V lost 0 bases and J lost 2 bases. The CDR3 sequence is 20 residues long. CDR3 protein: CASSVGLPPNERGPTDTQYF. The DNA of the CDR3 is TGTGCCAGCAGCGTAGGTTTGCCCCCGAACGAGCGGGGCCCCACAGATACGCAGTATTTT. Drawing the rest from reference TRBV9 and TRBJ2-3, the complete variable domain is DSGVTQTPKHLITATGQRVTLRCSPRSGDLSVYWYQQSLDQGLQFLIQYYNGEERAKGNILERFSAQQFPDLHSELNLSSLELGDSALYFCASSVGLPPNERGPTDTQYFGPGTRLTVL.

The chain couples TRBV10-3 to TRBJ2-3, with TRBD2 matching over 8 bases. The CDR3 covers 14 residues. V was pared by 9 bases and J by 6 bases, with 11 bases of the junction left unmatched. Germline CDR1 ENHRY, CDR2 SYGVKD. The CDR3 DNA reads TGTGCCATTTCGCGGGGGGACCGGGTGGATACGCAGTATTTT. Its translation: CAISRGDRVDTQYF.

The V call is TRBV20-1, the J call TRBJ2-5; D may be TRBD2 (5 bases). The J call is doubtful: the DNA matches TRBJ2-7 better. CDR3 length: 10 amino acids. The germline gives CDR1 DFQATT, CDR2 SNEGSKA (reference sequence). The CDR3 is CSPKEDEQYF. CDR3 coding DNA: TGCAGTCCTAAGGAGGACGAGCAGTACTTC.

The chain has TRBV7-2 and TRBJ1-1; no clear D. Germline values: CDR1 SGHTA, CDR2 FQGNSA. Trimming shortened V by 5 bases and J by 3 bases, and 19 bases separated the two germline ends. CDR3 size: 16 residues. For the CDR3, the DNA is TGTGCCAGCAGCCCCTATATTAAGGAGACCTACACTGAAGCTTTCTTT. Translation: CASSPYIKETYTEAFF.

The CDR3 sequence: CASRPDRAKQETQYF. The CDR3 DNA is TGTGCCAGCAGACCGGACAGGGCGAAGCAAGAGACCCAGTACTTC. This chain links TRBV6-5 with TRBJ2-5; 8 bases match TRBD1. V lost 6 bases, J lost 2 bases, and 8 bases stayed unmatched. CDR1 MNHEY and CDR2 SVGAGI come from the germline V gene. The CDR3 is made up of 15 amino acids.